These T cell receptor beta chains were read from a single sample in a study of CD8+ T cells in alopecia areata. Clones were sequenced by immunoSEQ multiplex PCR, and TCRdb holds only the in-frame ones, with some missing. This sample has about 130,000 clones, with 50% to 60% found just once. The sequenced sample was CD4+ T cells sorted from blood, obtained at week 0. The origin of the receptors is a human donor with alopecia areata. Both conserved end residues are part of each CDR3. A D gene is named only where the DNA matches it firmly.

J gene,D gene,V gene,CDR3 protein
TRBJ1-1,NA,TRBV6-5,CASSSMARRNTEAFF
TRBJ2-3,TRBD2,TRBV5-1,CASSLGTSGHTDTQYF
TRBJ2-7,TRBD1,TRBV6-5,CASSLTGAFSYEQYF
TRBJ2-5,NA,TRBV7-2,CASSLVTAQETQYF
TRBJ2-5,NA,TRBV6-5,CASSNPPLNGQTQYF
TRBJ2-1,NA,TRBV4-3,CASSRTLADEQFF
TRBJ2-1,NA,TRBV4-3,CASSLKRGVEQFF
TRBJ1-6,TRBD1,TRBV18,CASSPGRDRGGSPLHF
TRBJ1-2,NA,TRBV30,CAWSRDRNYGYTF
TRBJ2-5,TRBD2,TRBV9,CASSSRGSGSSQYF
TRBJ2-7,TRBD2,TRBV10-3,CASSGLAGTSYEQYF
TRBJ2-7,NA,TRBV5-1,CASSLAASGTAYEQYF
TRBJ2-6,NA,TRBV10-3,CATEGGSGANVLTF
TRBJ1-2,TRBD1,TRBV2,CASRAGGVGYTF
TRBJ2-1,NA,TRBV4-3,CASSQEGGGPYNEQFF